The 24 T cell receptor beta chains reported below all come from one sample, sequenced in a study of identical twins. TCRdb reprocessed the 5' RACE reads with MiXCR, giving one entry per CDR3 protein. The sample holds 550,000 to 700,000 distinct CDR3 sequences, around 20% seen once. The same specimen was also included in a second study, on T cells expressing NK-cell markers.

Source material: PBMCs. These TCRs come from a young woman in good health.

This clonotype was counted a few times. The rearrangement uses TRBV20-1 and TRBJ2-7; weak D call: TRBD1 (6 bases). Deletions cut 6 bases from V and 6 bases from J, with 21 bases between. The length of the CDR3 is 14 residues. CDR1 and CDR2 from the germline V gene are DFQATT and SNEGSKA (reference sequence). The CDR3 DNA is TGCAGTGCCCTAACACCCCCCACCAGGGGCGAGCAGTACTTC. The encoded protein is CSALTPPTRGEQYF.

This clonotype was found a few times. V gene TRBV9 combines with J gene TRBJ1-2, with D maybe TRBD1 (5 bases). Germline V CDR1 and CDR2: SGDLS, YYNGEE. This CDR3 spans 16 amino acids. Trimming removed 0 bases from V and 4 bases from J, with 16 bases in between. CDR3 protein: CASSVGLPGTGYGYTF. CDR3 nucleotide sequence: TGTGCCAGCAGCGTAGGGTTGCCAGGGACGGGCTATGGCTACACCTTC.

The V and J genes are TRBV7-2 and TRBJ2-5; 7 bases are a match to TRBD1. The V and J ends lost 5 bases and 9 bases, in that order; junction bases with no gene match: 6. The germline CDR1 and CDR2 sequences are SGHTA and FQGNSA. The CDR3 extends over 12 amino acids. CDR3 amino acids: CASSQWTGPQYF. CDR3 in DNA: TGTGCCAGCAGCCAATGGACAGGTCCCCAGTACTTC.

In this sample, this clonotype turned up many times. The chain has TRBV19 and TRBJ2-3; TRBD1 or TRBD2 may be the D gene (5 bases each). Trimming shortened V by 6 bases and J by 3 bases, and 10 bases separated the two germline ends. The germline V gene has CDR1 LNHDA and CDR2 SQIVND (reference sequence). The CDR3 is 13 amino acids. DNA of the CDR3: TGTGCCAGTAGAAGGGACGGAACAGATACGCAGTATTTT. Translated, it gives CASRRDGTDTQYF. The complete variable domain, with remaining parts taken from reference TRBV19 and TRBJ2-3, reads DGGITQSPKYLFRKEGQNVTLSCEQNLNHDAMYWYRQDPGQGLRLIYYSQIVNDFQKGDIAEGYSVSREKKESFPLTVTSAQKNPTAFYLCASRRDGTDTQYFGPGTRLTVL.

This clonotype was seen a few times. V is TRBV7-8 and J is TRBJ2-1; TRBD2 is a possible D gene (5 bases). Between the trimmed V and J ends, which lost 1 base and 1 base, there was a span of 14 bases. Germline values: CDR1 SGHVS, CDR2 FQNEAQ. The CDR3 sequence is 17 residues long. CDR3: CASSLGQERLSYNEQFF. DNA for the CDR3: TGTGCCAGCAGCTTAGGTCAGGAGCGGTTATCCTACAATGAGCAGTTCTTC.

This clonotype was picked up a small number of times. This chain joins TRBV20-1 and TRBJ2-5; no reliable D call. CDR1 is DFQATT, CDR2 SNEGSKA, per germline (reference sequence). This CDR3 has 12 amino acids. The V end lost 5 bases, the J end lost 4 bases, and 11 bases lay between the germline ends. CDR3 coding DNA: TGCAGTGCTCCGACTGGTTCAGAGACCCAGTACTTC. Translating it yields CSAPTGSETQYF.

This rearrangement joins TRBV20-1 to TRBJ1-1; 8 bases align to TRBD1. The CDR3 is made up of 11 amino acids. CDR1 is DFQATT and CDR2 is SNEGSKA in the germline V gene (reference sequence). In DNA form, the CDR3 reads TGCAATGGACAGGGAGGCACTGAAGCTTTCTTT. This sequence encodes CNGQGGTEAFF.

The gene calls are TRBV20-1 and TRBJ1-6; 8 bases line up with TRBD1. V shed 6 bases and J 9 bases; nucleotides not matched to a gene: 16. Germline V CDR1 and CDR2: DFQATT, SNEGSKA (reference sequence). This CDR3 contains 16 residues. The DNA for the CDR3 is TGCAGTGCCGCAAAGCAGGGGGCCGTTTTTATTTCACCCCTCCACTTT. As protein: CSAAKQGAVFISPLHF.

This CDR3 is CASSAGSDPTSGQETQYF. CDR3 DNA sequence: TGTGCCAGCAGCGCTGGCTCGGACCCGACTAGCGGGCAAGAGACCCAGTACTTC. This chain connects TRBV9 to TRBJ2-5, with 10 bases identical to TRBD2. Germline loops: CDR1 SGDLS, CDR2 YYNGEE. V was clipped by 3 bases and J by 2 bases; unmatched bases: 13. CDR3 length: 18 amino acids.

This clonotype was counted a few times. The chain carries TRBV15 and TRBJ1-6; 8 bases are shared with TRBD1. J was trimmed by 7 bases and V by 2 bases; bases with no gene match: 13. CDR3 length: 18 amino acids. The germline V gene has CDR1 LNHNV and CDR2 YYDKDF (reference sequence). The CDR3: CATSRNTGGTGRNSPLHF. The CDR3 DNA reads TGTGCCACCAGCAGAAATACAGGGGGTACGGGAAGGAATTCACCCCTCCACTTT.

This clonotype appeared a few times. V is TRBV5-1 and J is TRBJ2-1; 9 bases line up with TRBD1. After removal of 4 bases from V and 7 bases from J, the junction contained 15 bases not matched to a gene. The CDR3 runs 17 residues. Germline CDR1 and CDR2: SGHRS and YFSETQ. The CDR3 reads CASSGLTGTGLGNEQFF. The DNA of the CDR3 is TGCGCCAGCAGCGGGCTAACCGGGACAGGGTTAGGAAATGAGCAGTTCTTC.

The V gene is TRBV10-3, the J gene TRBJ2-7; TRBD1 might be the D (5 bases). V was cut by 6 bases and J by 1 base, with 10 bases left in between. The CDR3 sequence is 13 residues long. Germline V gene sequence: CDR1 ENHRY, CDR2 SYGVKD. As DNA, the CDR3 is TGTGCCATCAGCCCAGGGAAGTCCTACGAGCAGTACTTC. It codes for CAISPGKSYEQYF.

This clonotype came up a few times. The gene calls are TRBV27 and TRBJ2-7; 7 bases are shared with TRBD1. CDR3 length: 16 residues. Germline loops: CDR1 MNHEY, CDR2 SMNVEV (reference sequence). The ends lost 4 bases at V and 3 bases at J; junction bases unmatched: 12. The CDR3 protein is CASSSHYGTENYEQYF. The CDR3, as DNA: TGTGCCAGCAGTTCGCACTACGGGACAGAGAACTACGAGCAGTACTTC.

The rearrangement uses TRBV11-2 and TRBJ2-1; the D gene could be TRBD1 or TRBD2 (5 bases each). CDR3 size: 17 residues. Germline CDR1 is SGHAT and CDR2 is FQNNGV. V dropped 5 bases and J dropped 10 bases, with 27 bases sitting between them. CDR3 region: CASSPLGERRIRDEQFF. In nucleotides, the CDR3 is TGTGCCAGCAGCCCACTAGGGGAGCGGCGGATTAGGGACGAGCAGTTCTTC.

The chain couples TRBV15 to TRBJ2-1; 9 positions agree with TRBD1. The J segment lost 8 bases and the V segment lost 7 bases, leaving 12 bases of the junction unmatched. This CDR3 spans 15 amino acids. CDR1 is LNHNV, CDR2 YYDKDF, per germline (reference sequence). The CDR3 here is CATKTGTGNYHEQFF. As DNA, the CDR3 is TGTGCCACCAAAACCGGGACAGGGAATTACCATGAGCAGTTCTTC.

This chain connects TRBV6-6 to TRBJ2-1; D possibly corresponds to TRBD1 (6 bases). The CDR3 runs to 13 residues. Trimming left V 3 bases short and J 9 bases short, with 12 bases between. Germline lookup yields CDR1 MNHNY and CDR2 SVGAGI (reference sequence). The CDR3 DNA follows: TGTGCCAGCAGTTATGCAGGGGCCGCTGAGCAGTTCTTC. It is translated as CASSYAGAAEQFF.

This clonotype was observed a few times. The chain is built from TRBV7-9 and TRBJ1-1; TRBD1 might be the D (5 bases). Germline CDR1 and CDR2: SEHNR and FQNEAQ (reference sequence). Trimming removed 4 bases from V and 7 bases from J, with 7 bases in between. The CDR3 totals 11 residues. DNA for the CDR3: TGTGCCAGCAGCTGGGACGGTGAAGCTTTCTTT. It translates to CASSWDGEAFF.

The genes are TRBV18 and TRBJ2-7; D assignment may be TRBD1 or TRBD2 (5 bases each). Germline V gene lookup returns CDR1 KGHSH and CDR2 LQKENI. V dropped 2 bases and J dropped 0 bases, with 11 bases sitting between them. The CDR3 contains 15 residues. CDR3 in DNA: TGTGCCAGCTCACCAGCCGGGGCGGGCTCCTACGAGCAGTACTTC. This encodes CASSPAGAGSYEQYF. Full variable domain (rest looked up from reference TRBV18 and TRBJ2-7): NAGVMQNPRHLVRRRGQEARLRCSPMKGHSHVYWYRQLPEEGLKFMVYLQKENIIDESGMPKERFSAEFPKEGPSILRIQQVVRGDSAAYFCASSPAGAGSYEQYFGPGTRLTVT.

This chain uses TRBV4-2 with TRBJ1-1, with D unclear. Per germline, CDR1 LGHNA and CDR2 YNFKEQ. The CDR3 is made up of 13 amino acids. V lost 4 bases to trimming and J lost 5 bases, with 11 bases between them. The CDR3 loop is CASSPSGVTEAFF. The DNA of the CDR3 is TGTGCCAGCAGCCCAAGTGGCGTGACTGAAGCTTTCTTT.

This clonotype was recorded a few times. The rearrangement joins TRBV29-1 to TRBJ1-1; perhaps TRBD1 as D (6 bases). The CDR3 has 13 amino acids. Germline lookup yields CDR1 SQVTM and CDR2 ANQGSEA. Trimming pared 5 bases from V and 4 bases from J, leaving 14 bases between. This chain's CDR3 is CSVQRQEPTEAFF. The CDR3 DNA follows: TGCAGCGTTCAAAGACAGGAGCCCACTGAAGCTTTCTTT.

V gene TRBV29-1 combines with J gene TRBJ2-2, with 11 positions matching TRBD1. The CDR3 has 15 residues. Trimming removed 6 bases from V and 4 bases from J; junction bases left unmatched: 7. Germline V gene data show CDR1 as SQVTM and CDR2 as ANQGSEA. CDR3 nucleotides: TGCAGCGTGGCGGACAGGGGGCGGGGCACCGGGGAGCTGTTTTTT. It yields the protein CSVADRGRGTGELFF.

This clonotype has a count of ten or more. The chain has TRBV4-3 and TRBJ2-7; 8 bases match TRBD1. The CDR3 is 15 amino acids. Trimming cost V 3 bases and J 2 bases; bases outside gene matches: 6. CDR1 and CDR2 (germline): LGHNA, YSLEER. The CDR3 coding sequence is TGCGCCAGCAGCCAGGACAGGGATCCGGCCTACGAGCAGTACTTC. Protein product: CASSQDRDPAYEQYF.

This clonotype was picked up a small number of times. The chain combines TRBV29-1 with TRBJ1-2; tentatively, D is TRBD1 (5 bases). This CDR3 is 13 amino acids long. Per the germline V gene, CDR1 is SQVTM and CDR2 is ANQGSEA. Trimming left V 4 bases short and J 3 bases short, with 12 bases between. The CDR3 nucleotides read TGCAGCGTTGGACAGATGGTTGACTATGGCTACACCTTC. Protein product: CSVGQMVDYGYTF.

The chain has TRBV12-3 or TRBV12-4 and TRBJ1-2; 7 positions agree with TRBD1. The CDR3 spans 14 residues. Trimming took 3 bases from V and 3 from J; bases not matched to a gene: 4. DNA of the CDR3: TGTGCCAGCAGTTTGGCGGACAGGCACTATGGCTACACCTTC. Translation: CASSLADRHYGYTF.